The next 27 T cell receptor beta chains were all read from a single sample in a study of blood T cell repertoires in COVID-19. Some clones are missing from TCRdb's copy, which holds only in-frame ones; the method was immunoSEQ multiplex PCR. Among about 90,000 clones listed, 75% to 85% were seen once. The sequencing sample was made of peripheral blood. The receptors were sampled from an elderly woman with acute or convalescent COVID-19.

The rearrangement uses TRBV5-1 and TRBJ2-7; 9 bases match TRBD1. CDR3 size: 15 residues. The junction had 11 bases not matched to a gene; V was cut back by 4 bases and J by 6 bases. Germline loops: CDR1 SGHRS, CDR2 YFSETQ. The CDR3 is CASSPGQGAIGEQYF. The CDR3 nucleotides read TGCGCCAGCAGCCCGGGACAGGGAGCAATTGGCGAGCAGTACTTC.

The chain links TRBV7-2 to TRBJ2-2; the D is unclear. The length of the CDR3 is 15 residues. Germline V gene lookup returns CDR1 SGHTA and CDR2 FQGNSA. V was clipped by 4 bases and J by 1 base, with 10 bases between them. The CDR3 spells CASSWVGLNTGELFF. As DNA, the CDR3 is TGTGCCAGCAGCTGGGTGGGCCTGAACACCGGGGAGCTGTTTTTT.

The rearrangement joins TRBV6-6 to TRBJ2-5; D perhaps matches TRBD1 (6 bases). Germline V CDR1 and CDR2: MNHNY, SVGAGI (reference sequence). V lost 4 bases and J 5 bases, leaving 17 bases between the germline ends. This CDR3 is 15 amino acids long. CDR3 amino acids: CASSSPIRGRETQYF. In nucleotides, the CDR3 is TGTGCCAGCAGTTCCCCGATCAGGGGTAGGGAGACCCAGTACTTC.

This chain uses TRBV7-8 with TRBJ1-6, with D possibly TRBD1 on 6 matching bases. The CDR3 length is 16 residues. CDR1 is SGHVS and CDR2 is FQNEAQ in the germline V gene. V lost 1 base, J lost 7 bases, and 14 bases lay in between. The CDR3 is CASSLEAGGLNSPLHF. DNA of the CDR3: TGTGCCAGCAGCTTAGAAGCGGGGGGCCTGAATTCACCCCTCCACTTT. Full variable domain (outside the CDR3, taken from reference TRBV7-8 and TRBJ1-6): GAGVSQSPRYKVAKRGQDVALRCDPISGHVSLFWYQQALGQGPEFLTYFQNEAQLDKSGLPSDRFFAERPEGSVSTLKIQRTQQEDSAVYLCASSLEAGGLNSPLHFGNGTRLTVT.

The V call is TRBV6-5, the J call TRBJ1-5, with 9 bases fitting TRBD1. V lost 4 bases to trimming and J lost 7 bases; unmatched junction nucleotides: 5. Germline CDR1 and CDR2: MNHEY and SVGAGI. There are 14 residues in the CDR3. The CDR3, as DNA: TGTGCCAGCAGTTCCCGACAGGGGGGCCAGCCCCAGCATTTT. Its translation is CASSSRQGGQPQHF.

V gene TRBV7-9 combines with J gene TRBJ2-1; 8 bases map to TRBD1. Germline CDR1 is SEHNR and CDR2 is FQNEAQ (reference sequence). V lost 2 bases to trimming and J lost 7 bases; unmatched junction nucleotides: 7. This CDR3 has 15 amino acids. The CDR3 bases are TGTGCCAGCAGCTTAAGGACAGGGACGGTTAATGAGCAGTTCTTC. It yields the protein CASSLRTGTVNEQFF. The variable domain in full, completed from reference TRBV7-9 and TRBJ2-1, reads DTGVSQNPRHKITKRGQNVTFRCDPISEHNRLYWYRQTLGQGPEFLTYFQNEAQLEKSRLLSDRFSAERPKGSFSTLEIQRTEQGDSAMYLCASSLRTGTVNEQFFGPGTRLTVL.

This chain uses TRBV30 with TRBJ2-7; tentatively, D is TRBD2 (5 bases). CDR1 GTSNPN and CDR2 SVGIG come from the germline V gene (reference sequence). This CDR3 region has 12 residues. Deletions cut 1 base from V and 6 bases from J, with 10 bases between. CDR3 sequence (DNA): TGTGCCTGGAGTGACACCGCGGGCGAGCAGTACTTC. This gives the protein CAWSDTAGEQYF.

The chain carries TRBV28 and TRBJ2-2; 7 bases fit TRBD1. V shed 4 bases and J 7 bases; nucleotides not matched to a gene: 9. From germline, CDR1 is MDHEN and CDR2 SYDVKM. This CDR3 region has 15 residues. CDR3 region: CASSSQGIGSGELFF. The CDR3 DNA reads TGTGCCAGCAGTTCACAGGGGATTGGAAGCGGGGAGCTGTTTTTT. Using reference TRBV28 and TRBJ2-2 for the parts outside the CDR3, the full variable domain is DVKVTQSSRYLVKRTGEKVFLECVQDMDHENMFWYRQDPGLGLRLIYFSYDVKMKEKGDIPEGYSVSREKKERFSLILESASTNQTSMYLCASSSQGIGSGELFFGEGSRLTVL.

The gene calls are TRBV3-1 (or the pseudogene TRBV3-2) and TRBJ1-2; a weak D match, TRBD1 (6 bases). The CDR3 consists of 13 residues. V lost 5 bases and J lost 4, with 11 bases in between. CDR1 and CDR2 from the germline V gene are LGHDT and YNNKEL (reference sequence). DNA for the CDR3: TGTGCCAGCAGCTCAACAGGGTCCTATGGCTACACCTTC. Protein product: CASSSTGSYGYTF.

The rearrangement joins TRBV9 to TRBJ2-1, with 8 bases that match TRBD2. Germline V CDR1 and CDR2: SGDLS, YYNGEE. This CDR3 comprises 16 residues. With V trimmed by 4 bases and J by 3 bases, 9 bases remained unmatched. CDR3 in amino acids: CASSPPGRGDYNEQFF. DNA for the CDR3: TGTGCCAGCAGCCCACCGGGGCGGGGGGACTACAATGAGCAGTTCTTC. The full variable domain, its missing parts supplied by reference TRBV9 and TRBJ2-1, is DSGVTQTPKHLITATGQRVTLRCSPRSGDLSVYWYQQSLDQGLQFLIQYYNGEERAKGNILERFSAQQFPDLHSELNLSSLELGDSALYFCASSPPGRGDYNEQFFGPGTRLTVL.

The V call is TRBV2, the J call TRBJ2-6; D possibly corresponds to TRBD2 (5 bases). Trimming stripped 6 bases from V and 1 base from J, with 7 bases between. In germline, CDR1 is SNHLY, CDR2 FYNNEI. This CDR3 has 14 residues. CDR3 sequence (DNA): TGTGCCAGCAGCACGGGGTCTGGGGCCAACGTCCTGACTTTC. Translating it yields CASSTGSGANVLTF.

This rearrangement joins TRBV12-3 or TRBV12-4 to TRBJ2-7, with D uncertain. V gave up 1 base and J gave up 7 bases, with 8 bases separating them. The CDR3 runs to 12 residues. CDR3 residues: CASSLEFREQYF. The CDR3 DNA sequence: TGTGCCAGCAGTTTAGAGTTTCGGGAGCAGTACTTC.

This sequence joins TRBV6-5 and TRBJ2-7; possibly TRBD1 for D (8 bases). The V end lost 10 bases, the J end lost 0 bases, and 19 bases lay between the germline ends. Germline V gives CDR1 MNHEY, CDR2 SVGAGI. There are 15 residues in the CDR3. In DNA form, the CDR3 reads TGTGCCACAAAAATACAGGGGGGGTTCTCCTACGAGCAGTACTTC. It yields the protein CATKIQGGFSYEQYF.

This rearrangement joins TRBV16 to TRBJ1-3; D perhaps matches TRBD1 (6 bases). Germline V gene sequence: CDR1 KGHSY, CDR2 FQNENV. V dropped 2 bases and J dropped 2 bases, with 10 bases sitting between them. The CDR3 covers 15 residues. The CDR3 loop is CASSQQQGPGNTIYF. The CDR3 DNA reads as TGTGCCAGCAGCCAACAACAGGGCCCTGGAAACACCATATATTTT.

This rearrangement joins TRBV7-9 to TRBJ1-1, with no clear D. The germline CDR1 and CDR2 sequences are SEHNR and FQNEAQ (reference sequence). The V end lost 1 base, the J end lost 0 bases, and 6 bases lay between the germline ends. This CDR3 is built from 14 residues. The DNA of the CDR3 is TGTGCCAGCAGCTTAGGGCACCTGAACACTGAAGCTTTCTTT. Protein: CASSLGHLNTEAFF.

This clone occurred a few times. V usage is TRBV15 and J usage is TRBJ1-5; D call uncertain. The CDR3 contains 15 residues. Germline loops: CDR1 LNHNV, CDR2 YYDKDF (reference sequence). Trimming left V 0 bases short and J 4 bases short, with 10 bases between. The CDR3 region is CATSRDRVRNQPQHF. The CDR3 DNA reads TGTGCCACCAGCAGAGATCGGGTCCGGAATCAGCCCCAGCATTTT.

V usage is TRBV25-1 and J usage is TRBJ2-3, with D unresolved. Per the germline V gene, CDR1 is MGHDK and CDR2 is SYGVNS. The CDR3 covers 13 residues. Trimming shortened V by 3 bases and J by 5 bases, and 9 bases separated the two germline ends. The chain's CDR3 is CASSDATGDTQYF. The CDR3 DNA reads as TGTGCCAGCAGTGATGCGACGGGAGATACGCAGTATTTT. The full variable domain, in which reference TRBV25-1 and TRBJ2-3 provide the parts outside the CDR3, is EADIYQTPRYLVIGTGKKITLECSQTMGHDKMYWYQQDPGMELHLIHYSYGVNSTEKGDLSSESTVSRIRTEHFPLTLESARPSHTSQYLCASSDATGDTQYFGPGTRLTVL.

The chain combines TRBV7-2 with TRBJ2-5; D is unresolved. CDR1 SGHTA and CDR2 FQGNSA come from the germline V gene. The V and J ends lost 5 bases and 2 bases respectively, with 12 bases between them. CDR3 length equals 14 residues. The CDR3 coding sequence is TGTGCCAGCAGCGAACGGTATTCTCAAGAGACCCAGTACTTC. Encoded protein: CASSERYSQETQYF.

The CDR3 protein is CASSFQTGGIETQYF. The CDR3 DNA reads as TGTGCCAGCAGTTTCCAAACAGGGGGGATCGAGACCCAGTACTTC. The rearrangement joins TRBV27 to TRBJ2-5; TRBD1 agrees at 8 bases. CDR1 is MNHEY and CDR2 is SMNVEV in the germline V gene (reference sequence). The CDR3 runs to 15 residues. The V gene end was trimmed by 3 bases and the J gene end by 5 bases; junction bases not matched to a gene: 8.

This clone showed up just a few times. This chain links TRBV7-8 with TRBJ2-7, with TRBD2 matching 8 bases. Trimming cost V 2 bases and J 7 bases; bases outside gene matches: 1. Germline assignment: CDR1 SGHVS and CDR2 FQNEAQ. The CDR3 runs 12 residues. This chain's CDR3 is CASSLPGGEQYF. DNA of the CDR3: TGTGCCAGCAGCTTACCGGGGGGGGAGCAGTACTTC.

This rearrangement joins TRBV6-2 or TRBV6-3 to TRBJ2-2; 7 bases match TRBD2. CDR1 MNHEY and CDR2 SVGEGT come from the germline V gene. Trimming removed 6 bases from V and 5 bases from J; junction bases left unmatched: 18. This CDR3 is built from 18 residues. The CDR3 DNA reads as TGTGCCAGCAGCGACCTTAGAGGGACTATTCCCCCTACCGGGGAGCTGTTTTTT. Amino acids: CASSDLRGTIPPTGELFF.

The V call is TRBV5-1, the J call TRBJ2-7, with 8 positions matching TRBD1. The CDR3 length is 15 residues. CDR1 SGHRS and CDR2 YFSETQ come from the germline V gene. Trimming at V came to 4 bases and at J to 0 bases, leaving 6 bases not matched to a gene. Here the CDR3 reads CASSGGTGSSYEQYF. CDR3 nucleotides: TGCGCCAGCAGCGGTGGGACAGGTAGCTCCTACGAGCAGTACTTC.

This clone was detected a few times. For the CDR3, the DNA is TGTGCCAGCACCTCCGGGGTGGGCACTGAAGCTTTCTTT. Residues: CASTSGVGTEAFF. The chain recombines TRBV7-6 with TRBJ1-1; D call uncertain. CDR1 and CDR2 from the germline V gene are SGHVS and FNYEAQ. The CDR3 has 13 residues. Trimming left V 7 bases short and J 4 bases short, with 13 bases between.

The gene calls are TRBV2 and TRBJ2-3; D perhaps matches TRBD1 (8 bases). This CDR3 spans 14 amino acids. Per germline, CDR1 SNHLY and CDR2 FYNNEI. V shed 7 bases and J shed 3 bases, with 14 bases lying between them. Written as DNA, the CDR3 is TGTGCCAGCAAAGACAGGGGAGGGACAGATACGCAGTATTTT. Its protein product is CASKDRGGTDTQYF.

Only a few counts were recorded for this clone. The chain has TRBV27 and TRBJ2-7; D possibly corresponds to TRBD2 (6 bases). Germline V gives CDR1 MNHEY, CDR2 SMNVEV (reference sequence). The CDR3 runs to 14 residues. V lost 8 bases and J 4 bases, leaving 18 bases between the germline ends. CDR3 sequence: CASRPGPGGYEQYF. The DNA for the CDR3 is TGTGCCAGCCGTCCAGGGCCCGGGGGATACGAGCAGTACTTC.

The chain carries TRBV5-8 and TRBJ2-3, with D perhaps TRBD1 (5 bases). CDR1 is SGHTS, CDR2 YDEGEE, per germline. The CDR3 is made up of 16 amino acids. The ends were cut back, 2 bases at V and 6 bases at J, with 19 bases in the middle. CDR3 sequence (DNA): TGTGCCAGCAGCTTTGGAGAGGCAGGGTGGCGGGATACGCAGTATTTT. It translates to CASSFGEAGWRDTQYF. The complete variable domain, with remaining parts taken from reference TRBV5-8 and TRBJ2-3, reads EAGVTQSPTHLIKTRGQQATLRCSPISGHTSVYWYQQALGLGLQFLLWYDEGEERNRGNFPPRFSGRQFPNYSSELNVNALELEDSALYLCASSFGEAGWRDTQYFGPGTRLTVL.

V and J are TRBV5-1 and TRBJ1-2; D gene unclear. V lost 0 bases and J 13 bases, leaving 25 bases between the germline ends. CDR3 length equals 16 residues. Germline lookup yields CDR1 SGHRS and CDR2 YFSETQ. The CDR3 protein is CASSLAAEFAGSALTF. DNA for the CDR3: TGCGCCAGCAGCTTGGCTGCGGAGTTCGCCGGAAGTGCCCTCACCTTC.